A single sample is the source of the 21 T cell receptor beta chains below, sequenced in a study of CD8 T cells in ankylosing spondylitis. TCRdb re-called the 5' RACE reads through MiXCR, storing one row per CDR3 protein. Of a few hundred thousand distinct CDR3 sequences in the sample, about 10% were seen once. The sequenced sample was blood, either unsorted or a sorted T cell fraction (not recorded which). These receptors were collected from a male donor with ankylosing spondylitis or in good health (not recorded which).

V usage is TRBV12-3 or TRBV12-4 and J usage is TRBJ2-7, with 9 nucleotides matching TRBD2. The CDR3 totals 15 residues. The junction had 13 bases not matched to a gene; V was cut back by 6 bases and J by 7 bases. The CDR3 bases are TGTGCCAGCAGCACCTCATCAAGGCGGGGGGGGGAGCAGTACTTC. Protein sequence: CASSTSSRRGGEQYF.

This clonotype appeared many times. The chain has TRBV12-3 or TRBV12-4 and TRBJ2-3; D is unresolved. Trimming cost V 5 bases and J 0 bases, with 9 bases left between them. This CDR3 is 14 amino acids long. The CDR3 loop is CASSHTTSTDTQYF. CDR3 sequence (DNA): TGTGCCAGCAGTCACACGACTAGCACAGATACGCAGTATTTT.

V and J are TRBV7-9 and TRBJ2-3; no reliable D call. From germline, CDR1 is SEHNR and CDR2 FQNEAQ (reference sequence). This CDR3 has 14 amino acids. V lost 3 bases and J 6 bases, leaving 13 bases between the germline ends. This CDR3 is CASSLNMGRDTQYF. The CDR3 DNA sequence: TGTGCCAGCAGCTTGAATATGGGCCGGGATACGCAGTATTTT.

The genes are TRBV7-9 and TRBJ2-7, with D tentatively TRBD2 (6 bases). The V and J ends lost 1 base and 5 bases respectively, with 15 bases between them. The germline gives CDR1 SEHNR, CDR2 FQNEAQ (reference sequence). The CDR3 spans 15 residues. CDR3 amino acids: CASSLVGGDGDEQYF. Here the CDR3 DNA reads TGTGCCAGCAGCTTAGTGGGGGGTGACGGGGACGAGCAGTACTTC. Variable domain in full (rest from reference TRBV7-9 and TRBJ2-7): DTGVSQNPRHKITKRGQNVTFRCDPISEHNRLYWYRQTLGQGPEFLTYFQNEAQLEKSRLLSDRFSAERPKGSFSTLEIQRTEQGDSAMYLCASSLVGGDGDEQYFGPGTRLTVT.

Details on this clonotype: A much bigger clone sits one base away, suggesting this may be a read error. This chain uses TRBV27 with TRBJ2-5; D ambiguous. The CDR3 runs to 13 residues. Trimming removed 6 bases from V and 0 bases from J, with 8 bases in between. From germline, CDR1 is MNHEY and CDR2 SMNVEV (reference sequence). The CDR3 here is CASSTRYQETQYF. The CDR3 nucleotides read TGTGCCAGCAGCACCCGGTACCAAGAGACCCAGTACTTC.

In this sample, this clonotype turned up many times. In DNA, the CDR3 is TGTGCCAGCAGTTTAGCGGAGGGAAACGAGCAGTACTTC. This translates into CASSLAEGNEQYF. The J gene is TRBJ2-7, the V gene TRBV12-3 or TRBV12-4; TRBD2 might be the D (6 bases). Trimming took 0 bases from V and 5 from J, leaving 8 bases between them. The CDR3 spans 13 residues.

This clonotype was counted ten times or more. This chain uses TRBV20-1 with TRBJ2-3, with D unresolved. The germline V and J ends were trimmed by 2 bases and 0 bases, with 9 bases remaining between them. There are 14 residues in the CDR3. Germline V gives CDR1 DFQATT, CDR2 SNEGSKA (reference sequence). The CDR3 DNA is TGCAGTGCTAGATCCTGGGCTAGCACAGATACGCAGTATTTT. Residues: CSARSWASTDTQYF.

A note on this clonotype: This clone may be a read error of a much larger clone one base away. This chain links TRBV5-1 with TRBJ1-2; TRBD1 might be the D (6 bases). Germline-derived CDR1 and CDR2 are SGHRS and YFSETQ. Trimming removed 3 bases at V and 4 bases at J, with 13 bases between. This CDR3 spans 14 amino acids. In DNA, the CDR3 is TGCGCCAGCAGCTACCTGGACAGTGCCTATGGCTACACCTTC. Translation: CASSYLDSAYGYTF.

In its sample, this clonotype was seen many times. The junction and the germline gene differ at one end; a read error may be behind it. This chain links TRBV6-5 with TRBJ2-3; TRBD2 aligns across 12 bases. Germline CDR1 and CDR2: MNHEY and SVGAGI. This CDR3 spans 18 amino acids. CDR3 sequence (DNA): TGTGCCAGCAGTTCGACCCTTGGACTAGCGGGAAGCACAGATATGCAGTATTTT. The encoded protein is CASSSTLGLAGSTDMQYF.

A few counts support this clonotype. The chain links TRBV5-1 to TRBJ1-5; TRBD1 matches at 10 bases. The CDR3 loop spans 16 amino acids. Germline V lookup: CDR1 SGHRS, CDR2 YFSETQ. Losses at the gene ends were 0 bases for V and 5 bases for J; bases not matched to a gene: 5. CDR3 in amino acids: CASSLEGTGADQPQHF. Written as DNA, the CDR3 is TGCGCCAGCAGCTTGGAGGGGACAGGGGCCGATCAGCCCCAGCATTTT.

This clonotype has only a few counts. The CDR3 DNA reads as TGTGCCAGCAGCCGGAATCCAGGGGTCACCGGGGAGCTGTTTTTT. Its translation: CASSRNPGVTGELFF. The chain employs TRBV7-3 and TRBJ2-2, with a weak D call TRBD1 (6 bases). Germline CDR1 reads SGHTA; CDR2 reads FQGTGA. The CDR3 extends over 15 amino acids. Trimming cost V 5 bases and J 4 bases, with 14 bases left between them.

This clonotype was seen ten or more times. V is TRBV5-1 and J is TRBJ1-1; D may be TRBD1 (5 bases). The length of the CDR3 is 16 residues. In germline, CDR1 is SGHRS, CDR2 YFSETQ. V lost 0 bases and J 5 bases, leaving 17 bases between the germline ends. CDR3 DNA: TGCGCCAGCAGCTTGGGCCCCGACGGGGGAGGGACTGAAGCTTTCTTT. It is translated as CASSLGPDGGGTEAFF.

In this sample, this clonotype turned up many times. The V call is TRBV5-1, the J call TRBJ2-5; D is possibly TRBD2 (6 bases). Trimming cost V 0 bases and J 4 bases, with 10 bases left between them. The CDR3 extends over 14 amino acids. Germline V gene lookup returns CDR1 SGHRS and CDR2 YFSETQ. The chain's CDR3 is CASSLERGTETQYF. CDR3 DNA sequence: TGCGCCAGCAGCTTGGAACGGGGGACAGAGACCCAGTACTTC.

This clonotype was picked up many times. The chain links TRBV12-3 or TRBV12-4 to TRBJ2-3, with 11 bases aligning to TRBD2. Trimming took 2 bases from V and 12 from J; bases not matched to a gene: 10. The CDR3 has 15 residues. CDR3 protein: CASSLQELAGGFQYF. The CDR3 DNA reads TGTGCCAGCAGTTTACAGGAGCTAGCGGGGGGTTTTCAGTATTTT.

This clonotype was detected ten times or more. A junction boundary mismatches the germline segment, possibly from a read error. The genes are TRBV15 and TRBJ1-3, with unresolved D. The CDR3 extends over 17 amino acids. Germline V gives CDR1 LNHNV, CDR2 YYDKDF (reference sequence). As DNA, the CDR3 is TGTGCCACCAGCAGAGATCGGACGGACCACTCTGGAAACACCACATATTTT. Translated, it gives CATSRDRTDHSGNTTYF. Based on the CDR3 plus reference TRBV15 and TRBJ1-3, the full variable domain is DAMVIQNPRYQVTQFGKPVTLSCSQTLNHNVMYWYQQKSSQAPKLLFHYYDKDFNNEADTPDNFQSRRPNTSFCFLDIRSPGLGDTAMYLCATSRDRTDHSGNTTYFGEGSWLTVV.

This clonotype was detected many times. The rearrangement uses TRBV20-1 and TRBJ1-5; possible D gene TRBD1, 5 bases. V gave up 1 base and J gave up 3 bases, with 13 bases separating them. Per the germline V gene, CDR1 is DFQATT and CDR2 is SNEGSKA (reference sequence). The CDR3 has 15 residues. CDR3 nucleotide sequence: TGCAGTGCTAGAGCGCAGGGAGCCTTCAATCAGCCCCAGCATTTT. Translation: CSARAQGAFNQPQHF.

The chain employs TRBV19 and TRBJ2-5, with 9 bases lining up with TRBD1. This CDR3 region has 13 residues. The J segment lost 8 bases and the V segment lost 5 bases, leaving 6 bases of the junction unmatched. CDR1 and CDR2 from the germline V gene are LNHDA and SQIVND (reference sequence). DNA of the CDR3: TGTGCCAGTAGTGACAGACAGGGGGTAACCCAGTACTTC. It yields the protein CASSDRQGVTQYF.

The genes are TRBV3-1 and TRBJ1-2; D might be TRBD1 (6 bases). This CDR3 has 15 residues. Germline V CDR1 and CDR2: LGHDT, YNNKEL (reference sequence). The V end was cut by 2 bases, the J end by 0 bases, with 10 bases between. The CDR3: CASSQSQGTNYGYTF. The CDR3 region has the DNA TGTGCCAGCAGCCAATCGCAGGGGACTAACTATGGCTACACCTTC.

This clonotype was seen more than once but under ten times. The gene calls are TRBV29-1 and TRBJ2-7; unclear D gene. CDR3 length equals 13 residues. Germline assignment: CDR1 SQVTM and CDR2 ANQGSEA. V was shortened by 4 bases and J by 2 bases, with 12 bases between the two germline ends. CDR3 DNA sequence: TGCAGCGTTGTTATTGGGGTCCCCTACGAGCAGTACTTC. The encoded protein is CSVVIGVPYEQYF.

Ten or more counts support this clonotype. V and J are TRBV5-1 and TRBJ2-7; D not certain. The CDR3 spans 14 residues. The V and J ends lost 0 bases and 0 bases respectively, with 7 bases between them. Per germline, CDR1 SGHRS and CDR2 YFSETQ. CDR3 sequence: CASSLEGISYEQYF. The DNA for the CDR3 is TGCGCCAGCAGCTTGGAAGGAATCTCCTACGAGCAGTACTTC.

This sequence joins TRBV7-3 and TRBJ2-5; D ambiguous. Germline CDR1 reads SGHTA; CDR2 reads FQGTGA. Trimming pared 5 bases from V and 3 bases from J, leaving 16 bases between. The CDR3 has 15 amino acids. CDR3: CASSPYGDREETQYF. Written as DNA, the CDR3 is TGTGCCAGCAGCCCATACGGCGACCGGGAAGAGACCCAGTACTTC.